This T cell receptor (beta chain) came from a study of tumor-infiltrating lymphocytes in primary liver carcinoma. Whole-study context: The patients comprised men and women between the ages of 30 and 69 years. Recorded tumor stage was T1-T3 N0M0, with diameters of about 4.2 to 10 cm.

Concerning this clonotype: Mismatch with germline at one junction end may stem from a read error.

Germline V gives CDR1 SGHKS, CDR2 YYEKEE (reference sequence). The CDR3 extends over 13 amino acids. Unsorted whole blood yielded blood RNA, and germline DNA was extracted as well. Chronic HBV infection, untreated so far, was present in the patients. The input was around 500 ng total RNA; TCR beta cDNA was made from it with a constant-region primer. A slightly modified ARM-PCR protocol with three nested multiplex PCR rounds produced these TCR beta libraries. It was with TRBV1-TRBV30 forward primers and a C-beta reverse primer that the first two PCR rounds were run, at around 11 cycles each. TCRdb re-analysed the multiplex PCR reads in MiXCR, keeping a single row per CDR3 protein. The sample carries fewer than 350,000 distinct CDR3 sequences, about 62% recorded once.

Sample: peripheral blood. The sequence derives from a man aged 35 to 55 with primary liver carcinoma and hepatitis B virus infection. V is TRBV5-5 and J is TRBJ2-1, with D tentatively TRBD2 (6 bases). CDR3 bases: TGTGCCAGCAGCTTGGGAGTAGCGGTATCCCGACTCTTC. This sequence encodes CASSLGVAVSRLF.